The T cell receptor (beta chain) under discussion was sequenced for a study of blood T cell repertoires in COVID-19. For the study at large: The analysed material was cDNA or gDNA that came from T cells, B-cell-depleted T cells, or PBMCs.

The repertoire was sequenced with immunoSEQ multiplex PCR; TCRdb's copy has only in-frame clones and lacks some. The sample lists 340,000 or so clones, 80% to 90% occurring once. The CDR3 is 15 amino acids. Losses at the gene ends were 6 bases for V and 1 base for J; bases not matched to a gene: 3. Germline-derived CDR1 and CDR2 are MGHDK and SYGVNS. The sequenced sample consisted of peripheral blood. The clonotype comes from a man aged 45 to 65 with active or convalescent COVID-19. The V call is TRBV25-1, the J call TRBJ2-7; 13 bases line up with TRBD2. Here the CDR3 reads CASRGLAGTSYEQYF. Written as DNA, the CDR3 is TGTGCCAGCAGGGGACTAGCGGGAACTTCCTACGAGCAGTACTTC.